This T cell receptor (beta chain) was found in a study of blood T cell repertoires in COVID-19. The protocol was immunoSEQ multiplex PCR, while the TCRdb copy is restricted to in-frame clones and leaves out a portion. The data contain roughly 260,000 clones, 87% of them singletons. The CDR3 runs to 12 residues. Per germline, CDR1 SEHNR and CDR2 FQNEAQ (reference sequence). The trim removed 11 bases at V and 6 bases at J, leaving 10 bases unmatched. The chain has TRBV7-9 and TRBJ2-7; TRBD1 matches 7 bases. The source material was PBMCs or T cells enriched from blood (not recorded which). The receptor was isolated from a woman in her 30s with acute COVID-19. This chain's CDR3 is CAGDSDAVEQYF. As DNA, the CDR3 is TGTGCCGGGGACAGTGACGCGGTCGAGCAGTACTTC.